The rows below give T cell receptor beta chains drawn from one sample of a study of cytomegalovirus exposure and HLA in healthy donors. This table comes from immunoSEQ multiplex PCR, and its TCRdb copy is limited to in-frame clones, with some not included. Of roughly 100,000 clones detected, about 16% appear once; the ten largest clones hold around 0.9%. The sample was PBMCs. The receptors derive from a female donor in good health and CMV-seronegative. The CDR3 runs from the conserved cysteine through the conserved F or W. The D gene is left open where the match is weak. Not all rows give a size; the values are once, few, many and, for expanded clones, a class.

clone_size | j_call | d_call | v_call | cdr3_nt | cdr3_aa
- | TRBJ1-2 | TRBD1 | TRBV18 | TGTGCCAGCTCGTCCGGGACAGGGAGTTATGGCTACACCTTC | CASSSGTGSYGYTF
few | TRBJ2-1 | - | TRBV28 | TGTGCCAGCAGTCCCCAGATGGTCTTCTCCTACAATGAGCAGTTCTTC | CASSPQMVFSYNEQFF
few | TRBJ2-7 | TRBD2 | TRBV11-2 | TGTGCCAGCAGCTTAGTTTCGGGACTAGCGGGCGCTTACGAGCAGTACTTC | CASSLVSGLAGAYEQYF
few | TRBJ1-6 | - | TRBV19 | TGTGCCAGTAGTCTCGGACAGAATAATTCACCCCTCCACTTT | CASSLGQNNSPLHF
few | TRBJ1-5 | - | TRBV27 | TGTGCCAGCAGTTCTCTTAGCAATCAGCCCCAGCATTTT | CASSSLSNQPQHF
- | TRBJ2-1 | - | TRBV6-5 | TGTGCCACCGCGAATAGCAATGAGCAGTTCTTC | CATANSNEQFF
- | TRBJ2-1 | - | TRBV30 | TGTGCCTGGGCGAACCCTCGGCAGAGGTCGGAAGATGAGCAGTTCTTC | CAWANPRQRSEDEQFF
few | TRBJ2-7 | - | TRBV6-1 | TGTGCCAGCCCGACAGATAGGGCCTACGAGCAGTACTTC | CASPTDRAYEQYF
- | TRBJ1-2 | TRBD1 | TRBV13 | TGTGCCAGCAGCCATAGGACTCGGGACAGGGGAAAAGACGATGGCTACACCTTC | CASSHRTRDRGKDDGYTF
- | TRBJ2-3 | - | TRBV5-1 | TGCGCCAGCAGCTTTGACTCGGCGAGGCAGTATTTT | CASSFDSARQYF
few | TRBJ2-1 | TRBD2 | TRBV7-9 | TGTGCCAGCAGCTTAGCGCGTACTAGCGGGGGGTATGAGCAGTTCTTC | CASSLARTSGGYEQFF
- | TRBJ2-5 | - | TRBV7-6 | TGTGCCAGCAGCTGGACCAGGGGTGGCGAGACCCAGTACTTC | CASSWTRGGETQYF
few | TRBJ1-1 | TRBD1 | TRBV7-8 | TGTGCCAGCAGCTTAGATGGGACAGGGGTCAACACTGAAGCTTTCTTT | CASSLDGTGVNTEAFF
few | TRBJ1-2 | - | TRBV6-5 | TGTGCCAGCAGTTACTCGTGGGGCGATGGCTACACCTTC | CASSYSWGDGYTF
- | TRBJ2-1 | TRBD1 | TRBV4-3 | TGCGCCAGCAGCCTAGGGGACAGGGGCTACCGGAGCTCCTACAATGAGCAGTTCTTC | CASSLGDRGYRSSYNEQFF
- | TRBJ2-7 | TRBD2 | TRBV6-5 | TGTGCCAGCAGCATGACTAGCGGGCTCTACGAGCAGTACTTC | CASSMTSGLYEQYF
- | TRBJ1-1 | TRBD1 | TRBV5-1 | TGCGCCAGCAGCTCGGGACAGGGCGCATTGTTGAACACTGAAGCTTTCTTT | CASSSGQGALLNTEAFF